The sequence of this T cell receptor beta chain was determined in a study of blood T cell repertoires in COVID-19. CDR1 is LNHDA, CDR2 SQIVND, per germline (reference sequence). The CDR3 is made up of 16 amino acids. Trimming removed 5 bases from V and 2 bases from J, with 16 bases in between. Authors' processing steps: The authors estimated nucleated cell counts from reference gene primer amplification. The protocol was immunoSEQ multiplex PCR, while the TCRdb copy is restricted to in-frame clones and leaves out a portion. V, J and clone size derive from that table, while D and trimming were established from the DNA sequence. The data contain about 670,000 clones, over 80% of them singletons.

The sequence was collected from a woman aged 18 to 35 with acute or convalescent COVID-19. The specimen was peripheral blood. The chain couples TRBV19 to TRBJ1-5; D might be TRBD1 (5 bases). CDR3 loop: CASSPGRGGGNQPQHF. The CDR3 nucleotides read TGTGCCAGTAGTCCCGGGAGGGGCGGCGGCAATCAGCCCCAGCATTTT.